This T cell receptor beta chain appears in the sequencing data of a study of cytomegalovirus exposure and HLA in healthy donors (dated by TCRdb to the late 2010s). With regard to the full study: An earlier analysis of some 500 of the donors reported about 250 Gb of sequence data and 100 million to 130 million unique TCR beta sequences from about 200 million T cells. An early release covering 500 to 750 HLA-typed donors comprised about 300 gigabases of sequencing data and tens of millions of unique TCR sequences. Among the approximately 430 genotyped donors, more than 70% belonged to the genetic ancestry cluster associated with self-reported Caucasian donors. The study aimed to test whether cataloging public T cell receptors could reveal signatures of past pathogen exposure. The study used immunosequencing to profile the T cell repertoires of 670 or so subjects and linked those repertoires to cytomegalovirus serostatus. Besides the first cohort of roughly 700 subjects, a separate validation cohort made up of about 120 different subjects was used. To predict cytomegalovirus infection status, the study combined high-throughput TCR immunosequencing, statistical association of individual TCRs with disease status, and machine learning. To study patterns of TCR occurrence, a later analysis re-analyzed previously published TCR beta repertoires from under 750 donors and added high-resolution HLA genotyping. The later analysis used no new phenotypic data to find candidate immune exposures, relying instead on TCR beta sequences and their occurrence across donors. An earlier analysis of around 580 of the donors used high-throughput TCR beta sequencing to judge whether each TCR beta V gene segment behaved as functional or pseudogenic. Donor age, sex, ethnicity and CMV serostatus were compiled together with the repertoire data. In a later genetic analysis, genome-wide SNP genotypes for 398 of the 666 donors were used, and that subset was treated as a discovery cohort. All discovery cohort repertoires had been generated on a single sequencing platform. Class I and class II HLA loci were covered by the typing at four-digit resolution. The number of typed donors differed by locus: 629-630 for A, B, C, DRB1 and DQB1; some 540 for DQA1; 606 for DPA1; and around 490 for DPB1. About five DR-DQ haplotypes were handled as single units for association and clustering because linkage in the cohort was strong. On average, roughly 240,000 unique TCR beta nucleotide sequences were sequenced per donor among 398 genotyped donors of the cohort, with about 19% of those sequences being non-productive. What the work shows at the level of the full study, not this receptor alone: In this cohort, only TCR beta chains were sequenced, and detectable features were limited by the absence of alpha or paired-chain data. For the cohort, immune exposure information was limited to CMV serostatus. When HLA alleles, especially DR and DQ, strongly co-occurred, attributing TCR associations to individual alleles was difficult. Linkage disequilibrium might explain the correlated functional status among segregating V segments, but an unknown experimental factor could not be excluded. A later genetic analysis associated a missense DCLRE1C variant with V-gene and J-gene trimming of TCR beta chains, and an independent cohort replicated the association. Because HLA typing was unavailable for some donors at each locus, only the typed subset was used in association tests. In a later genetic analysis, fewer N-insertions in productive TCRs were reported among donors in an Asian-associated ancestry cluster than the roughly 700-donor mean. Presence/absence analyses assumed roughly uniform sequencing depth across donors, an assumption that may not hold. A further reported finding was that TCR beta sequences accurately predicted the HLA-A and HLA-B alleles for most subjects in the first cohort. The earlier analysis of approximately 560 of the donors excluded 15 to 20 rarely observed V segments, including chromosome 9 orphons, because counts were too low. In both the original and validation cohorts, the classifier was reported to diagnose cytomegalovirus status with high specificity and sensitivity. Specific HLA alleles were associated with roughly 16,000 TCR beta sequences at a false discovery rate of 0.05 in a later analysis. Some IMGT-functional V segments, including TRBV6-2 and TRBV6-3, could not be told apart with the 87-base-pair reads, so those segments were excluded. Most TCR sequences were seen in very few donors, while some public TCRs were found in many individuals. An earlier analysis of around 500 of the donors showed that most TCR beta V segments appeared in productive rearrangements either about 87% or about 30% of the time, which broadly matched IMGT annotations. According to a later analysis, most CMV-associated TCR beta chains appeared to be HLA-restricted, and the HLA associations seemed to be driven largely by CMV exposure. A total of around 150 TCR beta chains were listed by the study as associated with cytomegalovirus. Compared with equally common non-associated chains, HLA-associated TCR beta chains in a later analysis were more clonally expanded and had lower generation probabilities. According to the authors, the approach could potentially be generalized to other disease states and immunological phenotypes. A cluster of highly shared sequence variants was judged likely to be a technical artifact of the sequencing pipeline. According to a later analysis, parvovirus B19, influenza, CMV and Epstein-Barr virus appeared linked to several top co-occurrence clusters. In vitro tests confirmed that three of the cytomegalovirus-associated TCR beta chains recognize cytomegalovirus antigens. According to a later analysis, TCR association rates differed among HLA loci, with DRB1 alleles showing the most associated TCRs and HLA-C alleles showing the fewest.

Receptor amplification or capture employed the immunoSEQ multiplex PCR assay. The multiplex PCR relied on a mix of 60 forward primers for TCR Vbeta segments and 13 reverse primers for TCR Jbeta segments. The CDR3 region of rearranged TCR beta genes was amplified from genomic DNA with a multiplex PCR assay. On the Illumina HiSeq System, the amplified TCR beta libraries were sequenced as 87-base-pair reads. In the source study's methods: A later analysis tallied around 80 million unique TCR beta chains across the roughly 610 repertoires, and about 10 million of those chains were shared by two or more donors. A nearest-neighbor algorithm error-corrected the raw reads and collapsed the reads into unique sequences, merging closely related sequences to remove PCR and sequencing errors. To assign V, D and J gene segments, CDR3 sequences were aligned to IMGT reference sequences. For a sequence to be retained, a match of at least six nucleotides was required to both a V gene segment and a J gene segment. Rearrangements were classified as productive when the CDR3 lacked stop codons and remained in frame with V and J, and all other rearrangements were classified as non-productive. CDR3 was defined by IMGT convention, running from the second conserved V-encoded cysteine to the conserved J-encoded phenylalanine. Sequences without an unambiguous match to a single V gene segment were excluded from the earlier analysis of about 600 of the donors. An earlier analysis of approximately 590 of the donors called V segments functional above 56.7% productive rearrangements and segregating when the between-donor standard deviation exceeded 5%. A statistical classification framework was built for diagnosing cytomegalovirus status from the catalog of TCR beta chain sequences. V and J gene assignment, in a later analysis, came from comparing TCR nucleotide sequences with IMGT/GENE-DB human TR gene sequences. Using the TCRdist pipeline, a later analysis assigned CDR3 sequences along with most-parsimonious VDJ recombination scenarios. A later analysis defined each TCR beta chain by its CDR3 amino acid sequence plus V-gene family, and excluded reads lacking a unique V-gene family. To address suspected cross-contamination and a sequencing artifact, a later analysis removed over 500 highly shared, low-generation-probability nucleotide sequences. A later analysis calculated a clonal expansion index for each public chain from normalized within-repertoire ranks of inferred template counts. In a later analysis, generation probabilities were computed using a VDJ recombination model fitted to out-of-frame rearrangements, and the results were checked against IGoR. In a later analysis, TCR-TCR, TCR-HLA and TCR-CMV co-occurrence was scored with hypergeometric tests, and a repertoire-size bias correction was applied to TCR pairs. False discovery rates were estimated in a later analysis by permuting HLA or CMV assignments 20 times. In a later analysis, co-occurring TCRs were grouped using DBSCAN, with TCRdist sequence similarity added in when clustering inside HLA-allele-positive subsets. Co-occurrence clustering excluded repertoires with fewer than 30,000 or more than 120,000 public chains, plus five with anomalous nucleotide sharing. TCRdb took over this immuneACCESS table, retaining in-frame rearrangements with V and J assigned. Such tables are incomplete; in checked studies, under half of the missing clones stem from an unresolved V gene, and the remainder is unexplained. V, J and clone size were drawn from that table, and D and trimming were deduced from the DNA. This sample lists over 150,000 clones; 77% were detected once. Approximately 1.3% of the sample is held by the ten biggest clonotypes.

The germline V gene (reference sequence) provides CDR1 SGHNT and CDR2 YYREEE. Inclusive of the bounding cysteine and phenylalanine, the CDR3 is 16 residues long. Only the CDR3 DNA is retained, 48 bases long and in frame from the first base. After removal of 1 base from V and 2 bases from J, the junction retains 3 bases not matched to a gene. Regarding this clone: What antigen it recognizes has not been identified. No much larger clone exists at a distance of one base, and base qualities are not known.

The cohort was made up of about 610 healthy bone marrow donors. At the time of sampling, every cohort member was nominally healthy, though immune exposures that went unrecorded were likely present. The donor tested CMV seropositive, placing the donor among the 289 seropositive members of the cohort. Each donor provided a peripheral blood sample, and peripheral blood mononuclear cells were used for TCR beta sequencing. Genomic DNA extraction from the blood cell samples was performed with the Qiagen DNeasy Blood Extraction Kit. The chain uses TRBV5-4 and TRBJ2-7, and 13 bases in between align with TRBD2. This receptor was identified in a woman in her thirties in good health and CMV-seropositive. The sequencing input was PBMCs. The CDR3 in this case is CASSLSGLAGPYEQYF. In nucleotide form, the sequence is TGTGCCAGCAGCTTGTCGGGACTAGCGGGACCCTACGAGCAGTACTTC. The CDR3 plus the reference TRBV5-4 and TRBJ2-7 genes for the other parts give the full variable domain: ETGVTQSPTHLIKTRGQQVTLRCSSQSGHNTVSWYQQALGQGPQFIFQYYREEENGRGNFPPRFSGLQFPNYSSELNVNALELDDSALYLCASSLSGLAGPYEQYFGPGTRLTVT.